The sequence of this TCR beta chain was determined in a study of Graves' ophthalmopathy and Graves' hyperthyroidism. Study-wide points: Distinction of ophthalmopathy from stable hyperthyroidism by a 13-signature model reached roughly 87% sensitivity and 70% to 83% specificity.

The CDR3 is made up of 14 amino acids. Deletions cut 5 bases from V and 4 bases from J, with 12 bases between. No donor had other autoimmune disease, uncontrolled infection, pregnancy or lactation. Amplification targeted the TCR beta CDR3 regions, with RNA transcripts as the source material. Second-round multiplex PCR came after a first-round RT-PCR that employed HTBI primers. TCRdb recomputed calls from the multiplex PCR reads with MiXCR, one row per CDR3 protein. The table has under 200,000 distinct CDR3 sequences, 37% seen once. This clonotype has at least ten counts. As yet, its antigen is unknown.

This sequence originates from a woman between 40 and 55 years old with Graves' ophthalmopathy. The chain uses TRBV12-3 or TRBV12-4 and TRBJ2-4; D perhaps matches TRBD1 (6 bases). The sequenced sample consisted of peripheral blood. The CDR3 is CASSNRDKKNIQYF. The CDR3 bases are TGTGCCAGCAGTAACCGGGACAAGAAAAACATTCAGTACTTC.